This entry is about one TCR beta chain. The antigen is not known. The data belong to a study of T cells in narcolepsy. This CDR3 contains 16 residues. Study-wide results and caveats: Blood of same and different patients, but not healthy controls, reportedly held recurring autoreactive clonotypes. No autoreactive T cell clone sequences appeared in some memory CD4+ repertoires. Autoreactive HCRT-specific and TRIB2-specific clonotypes were marked in same-patient CSF-versus-blood CD4+ comparisons.

TCRdb keeps only in-frame clones here, not all; method: immunoSEQ multiplex PCR. The sample contains roughly 24,000 clones, around 81% of which appear only once. The material sequenced was memory (CD45RA-) CD4+ T cells from blood. The receptor comes from a human donor in good health. This rearrangement joins TRBV12-2 to TRBJ2-2; no DNA check was done on the table's D call, TRBD2. TRBV12-2 is classified as a pseudogene. CDR3 protein: CASRLIRGADTGELFF. The CDR3 nucleotides read TGTGCAAGTCGCTTAATCCGGGGAGCCGACACCGGGGAGCTGTTTTTT.